Below, one T cell receptor (beta chain) is given with its context. As yet, its antigen is unknown. This sample was taken from a study of T cells in localized non-small cell lung cancer. This CDR3 is 14 amino acids long. Per germline, CDR1 SGHRS and CDR2 YFSETQ. V was trimmed by 2 bases and J by 9 bases, leaving 15 bases between them. Method: immunoSEQ multiplex PCR; TCRdb's copy keeps in-frame clones and lacks some. The data show under 1,200 clones, 15% to 20% seen once. The study's findings and limits: Sequencing was limited to one tumor region, leaving the possibility of heterogeneity open. Uninvolved adjacent lung had more T cell clonality than any other tissue, topping tumor. In adjacent lung appeared a median about 58 of the top 100 tumor clones.

The chain carries TRBV5-1 and TRBJ2-1; perhaps TRBD1 as D (6 bases). The sequencing used normal lung tissue next to the tumor, collected before any cancer treatment. The TCR sequence derives from an older male donor with stage II lung adenocarcinoma. CDR3 amino acids: CASSLGHRVGEQFF. CDR3 nucleotides: TGCGCCAGCAGCTTAGGACACAGGGTCGGTGAGCAGTTCTTC. The full variable domain, its missing parts supplied by reference TRBV5-1 and TRBJ2-1, is KAGVTQTPRYLIKTRGQQVTLSCSPISGHRSVSWYQQTPGQGLQFLFEYFSETQRNKGNFPGRFSGRQFSNSRSEMNVSTLELGDSALYLCASSLGHRVGEQFFGPGTRLTVL.